This record covers a single TCR beta chain. The sample is drawn from a study of regulatory T cells in long-lasting Graves disease. Germline V gives CDR1 MNHEY, CDR2 SVGEGT. The CDR3 runs to 15 residues. V was clipped by 6 bases and J by 6 bases; unmatched bases: 11. Arm-PCR of CDR3 regions and iRepertoire HTBI primers were used to build TCR beta libraries. MiXCR, run by TCRdb on the multiplex PCR reads, gives a single entry per CDR3 protein. The sample contains just over 600,000 distinct CDR3 sequences, roughly 15% of which appear only once. Time point meaning: newly diagnosed GD, antithyroid drugs for less than 3 months. PBMCs were the source of the RNA used for TCR sequencing. These data also featured in a second study, about T cells in Graves' hyperthyroidism and ophthalmopathy. Per that study: No ophthalmopathy progression within 18 months constituted stable Graves' hyperthyroidism.

This TCR came from a woman in her 30s with Graves disease. The V call is TRBV6-2 or TRBV6-3, the J call TRBJ2-1; 7 nucleotides align to TRBD1. The sequencing used peripheral blood mononuclear cells (PBMCs), collected at new diagnosis, from a patient treated with antithyroid drugs. In DNA form, the CDR3 reads TGTGCCAGCAGCTCCCACAGGGGAACGGTCAATGAGCAGTTCTTC. Translating it yields CASSSHRGTVNEQFF.